The present T cell receptor (beta chain) was sequenced within a study of control samples from healthy donors and cancer patients. This CDR3 has 13 residues. Per germline, CDR1 SGHRS and CDR2 YFSETQ. With 0 bases removed from V and 9 bases from J, the gap between germline ends came to 10 bases. Only in-frame clones appear in the TCRdb table, and some are missing; sequencing was by immunoSEQ multiplex PCR. The table shows approximately 58,000 clones, with around 87% occurring only once. This sequence joins TRBV5-1 and TRBJ2-1; D is unresolved. The clonotype comes from a woman aged 60-70 years with lung cancer. The sequenced material came from PBMCs. The CDR3 reads CASSLAGRSEQFF. The CDR3 nucleotides read TGCGCCAGCAGCTTGGCGGGCCGCAGTGAGCAGTTCTTC.